This T cell receptor beta chain was captured in a study of control samples from healthy donors and cancer patients. The CDR3 runs 14 residues. Trimming removed 3 bases at V and 2 bases at J, with 11 bases between. The germline V gene encodes CDR1 WSHSY and CDR2 SAAADI. Data came from immunoSEQ multiplex PCR; TCRdb stores just in-frame clones and leaves some out. The table has 150,000 to 200,000 clones, about 91% seen once. Input material: blood. The TCR was taken from a woman aged 40 to 50 in good health. The chain combines TRBV10-2 with TRBJ2-7, with D possibly being TRBD1 or TRBD2 (5 bases each). The CDR3 DNA reads as TGCGCCAGCAGTGAAGGGACCTTTACCTACGAGCAGTACTTC. Protein sequence: CASSEGTFTYEQYF.